Listed here is a single TCR beta chain. What it binds is unknown. The data were obtained in a study of shared clonotypes between healthy human individuals. Broader study findings: A small donor pool kept down the genetic and exposure-history diversity that was represented. Estimated richness was generally greater in naive than memory subsets. It was only blood that was sampled, and tissue repertoires likely differ. Though the depth was large, rarefaction showed that sorted-subset sequencing was incomplete.

TCRdb keeps only in-frame clones here, not all; method: immunoSEQ multiplex PCR. The sample holds 2,500,000 or so clones, approximately 90% seen once. Germline V CDR1 and CDR2: MDHEN, SYDVKM. Trimming pared 5 bases from V and 4 bases from J, leaving 14 bases between. CDR3 size: 15 residues. The V and J genes are TRBV28 and TRBJ2-2; TRBD1 might be the D (5 bases). The receptor comes from a man aged 18 to 30 in good health. Some clones in this sample may be carry-over from other donors' samples. Sequencing input: naive CD4+ T cells from PBMCs. The subset denotes: CD45RA+ positively selected. CDR3 residues: CASSTPLQGTGELFF. The DNA of the CDR3 is TGTGCCAGCAGTACCCCCCTCCAGGGCACCGGGGAGCTGTTTTTT.